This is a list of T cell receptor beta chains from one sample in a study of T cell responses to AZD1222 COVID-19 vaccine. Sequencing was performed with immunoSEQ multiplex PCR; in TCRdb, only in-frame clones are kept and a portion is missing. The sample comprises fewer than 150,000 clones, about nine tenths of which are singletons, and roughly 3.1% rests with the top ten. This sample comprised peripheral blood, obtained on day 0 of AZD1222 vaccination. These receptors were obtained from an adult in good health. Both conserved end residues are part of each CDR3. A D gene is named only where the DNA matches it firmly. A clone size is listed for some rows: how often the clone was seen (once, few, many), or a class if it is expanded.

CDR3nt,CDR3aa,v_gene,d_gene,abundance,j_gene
TGCGCCAGCAGCCAAGGGGGATTCGGTCAGCCCCAGCATTTT,CASSQGGFGQPQHF,TRBV4-1,-,-,TRBJ1-5
TGTGCCAGCAGCCAAGCGGCGGGAGTTTGGGATACGCAGTATTTT,CASSQAAGVWDTQYF,TRBV3-1/TRBV3-2,TRBD2,-,TRBJ2-3
TGTGCCAGCTCGTTCCTCGGACAGGGAATGAACACTGAAGCTTTCTTT,CASSFLGQGMNTEAFF,TRBV2,TRBD1,-,TRBJ1-1
TGTGCCAGCAGCCCCGGGTTTAAATTGGAGTTGTTTTTT,CASSPGFKLELFF,TRBV3-1/TRBV3-2,-,few,TRBJ2-2
TGTGCCACCATGGCCCTCGGGACAGGCTCCTACGAGCAGTACTTC,CATMALGTGSYEQYF,TRBV24-1,TRBD1,-,TRBJ2-7
TGTGCCAGCAGCCAAGATCGGGGACAGGGGTTCTATGGCTACACCTTC,CASSQDRGQGFYGYTF,TRBV3-1/TRBV3-2,TRBD1,-,TRBJ1-2
TGTGCCAGCAGCCTTCAATTAGCGGGGGACACCGGGGAGCTGTTTTTT,CASSLQLAGDTGELFF,TRBV11-2,TRBD2,-,TRBJ2-2
TGTGCCTGGAGTGGAAACTCCCTCTCCTACAATGAGCAGTTCTTC,CAWSGNSLSYNEQFF,TRBV30,-,-,TRBJ2-1
TGCGCCAGCAGCTTGGTCGCGGGAGGCCACGAGCAGTACTTC,CASSLVAGGHEQYF,TRBV5-1,TRBD2,-,TRBJ2-7
TGTGCCAGCAGCTTAGACACCGATAACTACGAGCAGTACTTC,CASSLDTDNYEQYF,TRBV11-2,-,-,TRBJ2-7
TGCGCCAGCAGCTCGCGTGGGACAGCCCTCATGGCCACTGAAGCTTTCTTT,CASSSRGTALMATEAFF,TRBV5-1,TRBD1,-,TRBJ1-1
TGTGCCAGCTCCCCCGAGGGCACAGGCTACGAGCAGTACTTC,CASSPEGTGYEQYF,TRBV18,-,-,TRBJ2-7
TGTGCCAGCAGCTTAGGAAGGATTCCGAGCGGGGCCAACGTCCTGACTTTC,CASSLGRIPSGANVLTF,TRBV11-3,-,-,TRBJ2-6
TGTGCCAGCGCCCAGCGGGAGGTATACAATGAGCAGTTCTTC,CASAQREVYNEQFF,TRBV2,TRBD2,-,TRBJ2-1
TGTGCCTGGAGCACAACCGCGGGGGGGTTCACAGATACGCAGTATTTT,CAWSTTAGGFTDTQYF,TRBV30,TRBD2,-,TRBJ2-3
TGTGCCAGCAGTCTGGACAGGTCAGGCAATCAGCCCCAGCATTTT,CASSLDRSGNQPQHF,TRBV2,TRBD1,-,TRBJ1-5
TGTGCCTGGAGTAGGGACACCACCTACGAGCAGTACTTC,CAWSRDTTYEQYF,TRBV30,-,-,TRBJ2-7
TGTGCCAGTAGGATTCGCGGGGGGGAAGGCACCGGGGAGCTGTTTTTT,CASRIRGGEGTGELFF,TRBV19,TRBD2,-,TRBJ2-2
TGTGCCAGCAGCCCCCGACAGGGGGCCTTCACTGAAGCTTTCTTT,CASSPRQGAFTEAFF,TRBV7-2,TRBD1,once,TRBJ1-1
TGTGCCAGCAGCCGCGAGTACAACCAGCCTGAAGCTTTCTTT,CASSREYNQPEAFF,TRBV6-6,-,-,TRBJ1-1
TGCAGCGTTGAAGTCCAAGCAGTGGGGCAGATGAACACTGAAGCTTTCTTT,CSVEVQAVGQMNTEAFF,TRBV29-1,-,-,TRBJ1-1
TGTGCCAGCAGTTCGGGACTAGCGGGAGGGCCCTCAACCGGGGAGCTGTTTTTT,CASSSGLAGGPSTGELFF,TRBV28,TRBD2,-,TRBJ2-2
TGTGCCAGCAGCCCCATGGCCGGCACTGAAGCTTTCTTT,CASSPMAGTEAFF,TRBV14,-,once,TRBJ1-1
TGTGCCAGCAGTTCCTTTGGTGGGAACTCCTACAATGAGCAGTTCTTC,CASSSFGGNSYNEQFF,TRBV6-2/TRBV6-3,-,-,TRBJ2-1
TGTGCCAGCAGTACAGGGATAGGATCACCCCTCCACTTT,CASSTGIGSPLHF,TRBV2,-,-,TRBJ1-6
TGTGCCCAGCGCGGGACAGCGAACACCGGGGAGCTGTTTTTT,CAQRGTANTGELFF,TRBV30,-,-,TRBJ2-2
TGTGCCTGGAGTGGTGGCGAGGCAGATACGCAGTATTTT,CAWSGGEADTQYF,TRBV30,-,-,TRBJ2-3
TGTGCCAGCAGTTTTCGCATCCAAGAGACCCAGTACTTC,CASSFRIQETQYF,TRBV27,-,once,TRBJ2-5
TGTGCCTGGAGTGTAGGCTCTAACTATGGCTACACCTTC,CAWSVGSNYGYTF,TRBV30,-,-,TRBJ1-2
TGTGCCAGTAGTCTCGGGACAGGGGTCCTCTACGAGCAGTACTTC,CASSLGTGVLYEQYF,TRBV19,TRBD1,-,TRBJ2-7
TGTGCCAGCAGCTTTTCAGGGGGGAGCAATCAGCCCCAGCATTTT,CASSFSGGSNQPQHF,TRBV11-2,TRBD1,-,TRBJ1-5
TGTGCCAGCAGTTACCTGGACAGGGTAACCGGGGAGCTGTTTTTT,CASSYLDRVTGELFF,TRBV6-2/TRBV6-3,TRBD1,-,TRBJ2-2